This T cell receptor (beta chain) stems from a study of cytomegalovirus exposure and HLA in healthy donors. Study at large: There were around 100 million unique TCR beta sequences, drawn from about 180 million T cells, in an earlier analysis.

Primers: 60 Vbeta forward and 13 Jbeta reverse. The data were produced by immunoSEQ multiplex PCR, yet TCRdb's version contains in-frame clones alone and is incomplete. In the table there are over 110,000 clones, 73% of which are singletons. About this clone itself: What it binds is not known.

At sampling all donors were nominally healthy, likely with unrecorded immune exposures. Per germline, CDR1 MNHEY and CDR2 SVGAGI. The CDR3 covers 15 residues. V was shortened by 6 bases and J by 11 bases, with 25 bases between the two germline ends. Broader study findings: In vitro data verified three CMV-associated chains as specific for CMV antigens. Per a prior analysis, the majority of TCR beta V segments were productive roughly 90% or roughly 30% of the time.

This receptor was identified in a woman in her forties in good health and CMV-seronegative. The sequencing input was PBMCs. The rearrangement uses TRBV6-5 and TRBJ1-1; D is possibly TRBD1 (6 bases). CDR3 protein: CASSRRTAEALGAFF. Here the CDR3 DNA reads TGTGCCAGCAGCCGGAGGACAGCAGAAGCTCTGGGGGCTTTCTTT.